The 9 T cell receptor beta chains given below trace back to one sample, sequenced in a study of shared clonotypes between healthy human individuals. Profiling relied on immunoSEQ multiplex PCR, and the TCRdb table lists in-frame clones only, not all of them. The sample lists around 510,000 clones; about 96% were seen once. The sample taken for sequencing was naive CD4+ T cells sorted from blood. As for subset: CD45RA+ positively selected. The origin of the receptors is a woman in her 30s in good health.

This clone was seen a single time. This chain uses TRBV18 with TRBJ1-1; 7 bases agree with TRBD1. This CDR3 spans 14 amino acids. With V trimmed by 3 bases and J by 4 bases, 5 bases remained unmatched. From germline, CDR1 is KGHSH and CDR2 LQKENI. CDR3 sequence (DNA): TGTGCCAGCTCACCGCCGACAGGGTTCACTGAAGCTTTCTTT. It is translated as CASSPPTGFTEAFF.

This clone came up once. The genes are TRBV5-1 and TRBJ2-7, with D perhaps matching TRBD2 (6 bases). Trimming stripped 8 bases from V and 0 bases from J, with 15 bases between. The germline V gene has CDR1 SGHRS and CDR2 YFSETQ. The CDR3 length is 14 residues. The CDR3 coding sequence is TGCGCCAGTCATAGCGGCTGGAGCTCCTACGAGCAGTACTTC. This sequence encodes CASHSGWSSYEQYF.

The chain combines TRBV7-9 with TRBJ2-7; D is unresolved. V was pared by 5 bases and J by 5 bases, with 7 bases between. The CDR3 loop spans 11 amino acids. Germline CDR1 reads SEHNR; CDR2 reads FQNEAQ (reference sequence). In DNA form, the CDR3 reads TGTGCCAGCAGCCCTATCGACGAGCAGTACTTC. The encoded protein is CASSPIDEQYF.

The chain carries TRBV4-1 and TRBJ2-7; possibly TRBD1 or TRBD2 for D (5 bases each). The CDR3 covers 15 residues. Trimming cost V 1 base and J 3 bases, with 13 bases left between them. Per germline, CDR1 MGHRA and CDR2 YSYEKL. CDR3 protein: CASSQGRGELYEQYF. Here the CDR3 DNA reads TGCGCCAGCAGCCAAGGCCGAGGGGAGCTCTACGAGCAGTACTTC.

This rearrangement joins TRBV7-3 to TRBJ1-1, with 8 bases that match TRBD1. There are 14 residues in the CDR3. V lost 5 bases, J lost 1 base, and 3 bases stayed unmatched. Germline V gene sequence: CDR1 SGHTA, CDR2 FQGTGA. In nucleotides, the CDR3 is TGTGCCAGCAGCATTGGACAGGGGAACACTGAAGCTTTCTTT. Translating gives CASSIGQGNTEAFF.

V is TRBV6-5 and J is TRBJ1-2; TRBD1 agrees at 10 bases. CDR1 and CDR2 (germline): MNHEY, SVGAGI. This CDR3 is 15 amino acids long. Losses at the gene ends were 7 bases for V and 6 bases for J; bases not matched to a gene: 11. The CDR3 loop is CASKISRGTGDGYTF. The CDR3 region has the DNA TGTGCCAGCAAAATCTCCCGGGGGACAGGGGATGGCTACACCTTC.

This rearrangement joins TRBV10-3 to TRBJ1-2; TRBD1 is a possible D gene (5 bases). V lost 2 bases, J lost 4 bases, and 11 bases lay in between. Germline V CDR1 and CDR2: ENHRY, SYGVKD. The CDR3 is 14 residues long. The CDR3 nucleotides read TGTGCCATCAGTGAGGTTGACAGAATCTATGGCTACACCTTC. This translates into CAISEVDRIYGYTF.

The chain carries TRBV5-1 and TRBJ1-4, with 9 bases that match TRBD1. This CDR3 has 15 residues. In germline, CDR1 is SGHRS, CDR2 YFSETQ. Losses at the gene ends were 4 bases for V and 1 base for J; bases not matched to a gene: 2. This chain's CDR3 is CASSPDRGTNEKLFF. CDR3 bases: TGCGCCAGCAGCCCGGACAGGGGAACTAATGAAAAACTGTTTTTT.

This chain joins TRBV19 and TRBJ2-5; D is undetermined. The germline V gene has CDR1 LNHDA and CDR2 SQIVND (reference sequence). V lost 4 bases and J 0 bases, leaving 12 bases between the germline ends. The length of the CDR3 is 15 residues. The CDR3 loop reads CASSTPRNYQETQYF. CDR3 bases: TGTGCCAGTAGTACGCCCAGGAATTACCAAGAGACCCAGTACTTC.